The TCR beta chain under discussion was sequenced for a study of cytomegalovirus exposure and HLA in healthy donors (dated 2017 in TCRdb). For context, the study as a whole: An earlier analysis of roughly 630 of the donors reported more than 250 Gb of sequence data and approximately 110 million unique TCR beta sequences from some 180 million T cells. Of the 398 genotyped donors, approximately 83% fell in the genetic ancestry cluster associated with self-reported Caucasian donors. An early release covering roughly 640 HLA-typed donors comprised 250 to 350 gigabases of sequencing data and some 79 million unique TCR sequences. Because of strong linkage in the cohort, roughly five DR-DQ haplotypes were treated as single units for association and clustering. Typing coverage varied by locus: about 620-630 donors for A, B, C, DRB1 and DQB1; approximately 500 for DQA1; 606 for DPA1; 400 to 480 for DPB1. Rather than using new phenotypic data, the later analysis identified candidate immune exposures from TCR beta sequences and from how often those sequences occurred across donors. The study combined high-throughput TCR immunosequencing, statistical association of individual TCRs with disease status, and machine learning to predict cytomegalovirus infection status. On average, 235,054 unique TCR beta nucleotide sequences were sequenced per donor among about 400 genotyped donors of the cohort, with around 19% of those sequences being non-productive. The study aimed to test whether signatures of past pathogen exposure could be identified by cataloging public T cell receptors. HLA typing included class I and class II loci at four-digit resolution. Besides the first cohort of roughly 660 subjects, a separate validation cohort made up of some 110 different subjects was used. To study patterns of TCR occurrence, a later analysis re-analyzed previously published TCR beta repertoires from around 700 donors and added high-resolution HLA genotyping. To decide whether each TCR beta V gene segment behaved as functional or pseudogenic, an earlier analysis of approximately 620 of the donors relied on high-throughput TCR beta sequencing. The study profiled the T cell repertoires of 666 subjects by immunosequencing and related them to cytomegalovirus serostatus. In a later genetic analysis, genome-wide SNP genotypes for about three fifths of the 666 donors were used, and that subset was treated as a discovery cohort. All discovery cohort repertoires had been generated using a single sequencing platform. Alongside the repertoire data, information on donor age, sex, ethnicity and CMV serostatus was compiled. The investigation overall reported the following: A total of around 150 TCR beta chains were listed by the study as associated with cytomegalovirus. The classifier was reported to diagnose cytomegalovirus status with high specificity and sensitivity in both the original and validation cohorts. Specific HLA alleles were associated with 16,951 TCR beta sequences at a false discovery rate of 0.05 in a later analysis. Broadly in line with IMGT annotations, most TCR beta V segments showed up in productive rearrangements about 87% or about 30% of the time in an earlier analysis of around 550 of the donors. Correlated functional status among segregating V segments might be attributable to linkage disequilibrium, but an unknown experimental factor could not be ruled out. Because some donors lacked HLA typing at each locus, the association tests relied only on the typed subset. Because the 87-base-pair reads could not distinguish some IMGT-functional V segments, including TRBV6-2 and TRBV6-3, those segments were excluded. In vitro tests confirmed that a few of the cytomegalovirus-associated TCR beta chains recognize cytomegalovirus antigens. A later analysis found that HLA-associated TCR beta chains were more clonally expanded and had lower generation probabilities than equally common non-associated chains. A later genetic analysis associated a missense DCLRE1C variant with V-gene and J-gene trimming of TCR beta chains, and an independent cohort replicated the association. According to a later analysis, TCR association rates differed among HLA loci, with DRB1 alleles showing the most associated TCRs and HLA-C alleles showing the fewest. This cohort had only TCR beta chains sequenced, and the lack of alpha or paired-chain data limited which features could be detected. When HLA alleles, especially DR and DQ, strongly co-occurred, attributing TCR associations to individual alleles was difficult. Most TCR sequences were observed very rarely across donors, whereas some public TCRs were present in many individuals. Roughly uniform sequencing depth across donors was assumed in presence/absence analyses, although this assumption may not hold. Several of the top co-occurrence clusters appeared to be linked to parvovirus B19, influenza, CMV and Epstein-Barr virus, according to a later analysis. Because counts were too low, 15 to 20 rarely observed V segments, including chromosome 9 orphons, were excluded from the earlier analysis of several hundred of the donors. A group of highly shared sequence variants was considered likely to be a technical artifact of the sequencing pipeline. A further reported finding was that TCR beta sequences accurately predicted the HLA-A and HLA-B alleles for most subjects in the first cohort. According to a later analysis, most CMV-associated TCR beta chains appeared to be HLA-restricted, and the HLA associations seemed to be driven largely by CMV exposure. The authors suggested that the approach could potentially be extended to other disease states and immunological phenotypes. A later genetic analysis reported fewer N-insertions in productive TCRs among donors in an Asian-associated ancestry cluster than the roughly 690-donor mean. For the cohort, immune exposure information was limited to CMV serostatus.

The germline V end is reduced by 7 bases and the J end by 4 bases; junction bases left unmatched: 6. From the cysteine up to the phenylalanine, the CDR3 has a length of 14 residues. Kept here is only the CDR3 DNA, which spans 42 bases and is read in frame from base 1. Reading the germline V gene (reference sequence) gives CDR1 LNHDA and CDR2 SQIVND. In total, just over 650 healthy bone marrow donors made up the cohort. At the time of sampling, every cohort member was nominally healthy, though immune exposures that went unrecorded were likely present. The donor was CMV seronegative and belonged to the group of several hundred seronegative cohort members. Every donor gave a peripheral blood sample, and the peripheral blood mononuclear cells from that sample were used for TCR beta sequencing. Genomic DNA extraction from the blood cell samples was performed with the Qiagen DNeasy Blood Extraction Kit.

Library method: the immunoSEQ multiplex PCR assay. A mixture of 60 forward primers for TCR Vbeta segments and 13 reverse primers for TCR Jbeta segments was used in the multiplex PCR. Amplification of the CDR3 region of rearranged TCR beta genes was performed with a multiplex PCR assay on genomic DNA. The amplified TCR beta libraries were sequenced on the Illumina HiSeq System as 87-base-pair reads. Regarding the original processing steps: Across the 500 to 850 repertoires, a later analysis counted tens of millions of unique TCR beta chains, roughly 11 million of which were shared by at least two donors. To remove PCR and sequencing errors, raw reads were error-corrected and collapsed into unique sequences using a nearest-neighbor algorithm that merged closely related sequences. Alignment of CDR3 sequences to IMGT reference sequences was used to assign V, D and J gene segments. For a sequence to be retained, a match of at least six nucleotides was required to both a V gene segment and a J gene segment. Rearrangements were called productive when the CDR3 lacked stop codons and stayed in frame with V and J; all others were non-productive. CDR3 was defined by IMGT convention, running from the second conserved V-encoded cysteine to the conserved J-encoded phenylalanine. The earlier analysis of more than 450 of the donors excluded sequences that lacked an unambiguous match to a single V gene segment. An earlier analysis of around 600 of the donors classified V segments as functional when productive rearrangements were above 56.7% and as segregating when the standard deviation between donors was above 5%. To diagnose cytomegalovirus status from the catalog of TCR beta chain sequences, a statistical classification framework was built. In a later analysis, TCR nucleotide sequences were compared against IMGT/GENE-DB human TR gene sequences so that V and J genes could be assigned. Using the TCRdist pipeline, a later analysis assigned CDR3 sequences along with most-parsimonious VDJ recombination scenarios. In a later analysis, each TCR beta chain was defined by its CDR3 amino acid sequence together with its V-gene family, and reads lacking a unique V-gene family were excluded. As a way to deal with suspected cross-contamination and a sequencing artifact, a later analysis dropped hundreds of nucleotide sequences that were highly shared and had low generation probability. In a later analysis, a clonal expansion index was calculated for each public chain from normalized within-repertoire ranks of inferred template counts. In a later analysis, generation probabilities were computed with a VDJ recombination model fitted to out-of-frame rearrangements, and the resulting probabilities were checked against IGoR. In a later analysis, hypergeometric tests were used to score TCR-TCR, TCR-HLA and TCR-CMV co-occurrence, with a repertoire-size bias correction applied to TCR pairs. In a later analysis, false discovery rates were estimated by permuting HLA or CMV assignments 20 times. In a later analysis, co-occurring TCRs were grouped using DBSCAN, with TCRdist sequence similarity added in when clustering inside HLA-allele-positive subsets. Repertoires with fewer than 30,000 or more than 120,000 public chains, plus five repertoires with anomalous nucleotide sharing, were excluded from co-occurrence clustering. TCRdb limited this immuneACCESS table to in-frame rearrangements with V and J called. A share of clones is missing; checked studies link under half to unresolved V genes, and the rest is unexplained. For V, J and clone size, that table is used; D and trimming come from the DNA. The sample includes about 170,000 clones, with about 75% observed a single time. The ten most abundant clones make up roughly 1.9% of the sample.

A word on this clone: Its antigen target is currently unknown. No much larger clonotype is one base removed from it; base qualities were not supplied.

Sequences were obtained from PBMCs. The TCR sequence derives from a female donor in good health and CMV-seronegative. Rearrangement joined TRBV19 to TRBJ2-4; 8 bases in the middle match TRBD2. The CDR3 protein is CASNQAGEKNIQYF. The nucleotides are TGTGCCAGTAATCAAGCGGGAGAGAAAAACATTCAGTACTTC.